The clone carrying this TCR beta chain has just a few counts. Its matching antigen is unknown. The CDR3 consists of 15 residues. Per the germline V gene, CDR1 is SGHTA and CDR2 is FQGNSA. With 5 bases removed from V and 4 bases from J, the gap between germline ends came to 15 bases. The donors were in the approximately 110-subject validation cohort; that cohort was separate from the approximately 700-subject first cohort. Profiling relied on immunoSEQ multiplex PCR, and the TCRdb table lists in-frame clones only, not all of them. The repertoire holds some 150,000 clones, with around nine tenths as singletons. The data stem from a study of cytomegalovirus exposure and HLA in healthy donors. Study-wide results and limits: The study labeled 170 or so TCR beta chains cytomegalovirus-associated. First-cohort TCR clusters tended to co-occur in the approximately 130 validation repertoires, a later analysis found.

The sequenced material came from PBMCs. The chain is built from TRBV7-2 and TRBJ1-5; D is unresolved. The origin of this receptor is a woman aged 25 to 45 in good health and CMV-seronegative. DNA for the CDR3: TGTGCCAGCAGCCCAGCGCAAAATGGTAATCAGCCCCAGCATTTT. Its protein is CASSPAQNGNQPQHF.